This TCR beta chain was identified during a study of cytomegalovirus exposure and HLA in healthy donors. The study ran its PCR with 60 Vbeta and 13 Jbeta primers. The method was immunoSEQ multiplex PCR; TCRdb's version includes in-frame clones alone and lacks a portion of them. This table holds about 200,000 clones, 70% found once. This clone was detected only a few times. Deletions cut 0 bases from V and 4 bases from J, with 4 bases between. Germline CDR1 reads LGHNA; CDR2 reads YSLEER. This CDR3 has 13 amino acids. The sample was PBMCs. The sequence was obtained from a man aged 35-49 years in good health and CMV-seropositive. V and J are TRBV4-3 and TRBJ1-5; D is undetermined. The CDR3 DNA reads TGCGCCAGCAGCCAAGACAGAAATCAGCCCCAGCATTTT. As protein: CASSQDRNQPQHF.